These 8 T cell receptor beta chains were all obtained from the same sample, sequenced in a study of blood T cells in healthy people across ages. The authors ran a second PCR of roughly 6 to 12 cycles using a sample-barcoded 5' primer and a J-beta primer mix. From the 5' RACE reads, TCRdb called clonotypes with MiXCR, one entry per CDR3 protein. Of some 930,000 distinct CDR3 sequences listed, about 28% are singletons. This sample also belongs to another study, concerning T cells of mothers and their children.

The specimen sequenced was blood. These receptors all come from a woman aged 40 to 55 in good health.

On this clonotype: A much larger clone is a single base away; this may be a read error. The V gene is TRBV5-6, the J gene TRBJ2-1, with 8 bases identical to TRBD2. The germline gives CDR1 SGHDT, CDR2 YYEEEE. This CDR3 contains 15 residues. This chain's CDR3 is CASSLRGLGTWERFF. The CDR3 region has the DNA TGTGCCAGCAGCTTGAGGGGACTAGGGACCTGGGAGCGGTTCTTC. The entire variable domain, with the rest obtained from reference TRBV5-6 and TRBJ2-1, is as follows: DAGVTQSPTHLIKTRGQQVTLRCSPKSGHDTVSWYQQALGQGPQFIFQYYEEEERQRGNFPDRFSGHQFPNYSSELNVNALLLGDSALYLCASSLRGLGTWERFFGPGTRLTVL.

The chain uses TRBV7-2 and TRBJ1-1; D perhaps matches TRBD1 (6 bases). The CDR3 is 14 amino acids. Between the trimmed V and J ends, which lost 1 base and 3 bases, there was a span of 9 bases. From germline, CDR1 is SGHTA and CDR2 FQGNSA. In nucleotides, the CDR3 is TGTGCCAGCAGCTTAGTGGCAGGGGACACTGAAGCTTTCTTT. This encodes CASSLVAGDTEAFF.

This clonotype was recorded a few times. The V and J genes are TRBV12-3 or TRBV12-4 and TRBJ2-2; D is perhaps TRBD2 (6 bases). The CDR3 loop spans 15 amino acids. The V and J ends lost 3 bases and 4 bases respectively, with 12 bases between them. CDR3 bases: TGTGCCAGCAGTTTCGGAGGGACGGCCACCGGGGAGCTGTTTTTT. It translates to CASSFGGTATGELFF.

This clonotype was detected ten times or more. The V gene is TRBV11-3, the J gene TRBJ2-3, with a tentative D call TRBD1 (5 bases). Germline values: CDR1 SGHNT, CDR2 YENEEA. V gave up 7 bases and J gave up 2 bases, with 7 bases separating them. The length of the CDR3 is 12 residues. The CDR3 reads CASKQDTDTQYF. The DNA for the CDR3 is TGTGCCAGCAAACAGGACACAGATACGCAGTATTTT. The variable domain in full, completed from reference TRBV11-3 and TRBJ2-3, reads EAGVVQSPRYKIIEKKQPVAFWCNPISGHNTLYWYLQNLGQGPELLIRYENEEAVDDSQLPKDRFSAERLKGVDSTLKIQPAELGDSAVYLCASKQDTDTQYFGPGTRLTVL.

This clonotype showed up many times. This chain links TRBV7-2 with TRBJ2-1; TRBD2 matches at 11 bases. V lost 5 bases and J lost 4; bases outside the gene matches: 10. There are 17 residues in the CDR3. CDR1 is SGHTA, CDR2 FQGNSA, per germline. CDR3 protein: CASSKNLAGGRYNEQFF. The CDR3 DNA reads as TGTGCCAGCAGCAAAAACCTAGCGGGGGGCAGGTACAATGAGCAGTTCTTC.

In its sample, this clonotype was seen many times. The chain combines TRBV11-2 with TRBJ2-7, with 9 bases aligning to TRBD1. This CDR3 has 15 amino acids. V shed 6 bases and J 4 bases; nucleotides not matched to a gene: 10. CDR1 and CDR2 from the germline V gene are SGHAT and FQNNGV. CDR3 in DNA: TGTGCCAGCAGTTTTCCCGGGACAGGGACTTACGAGCAGTACTTC. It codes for CASSFPGTGTYEQYF.

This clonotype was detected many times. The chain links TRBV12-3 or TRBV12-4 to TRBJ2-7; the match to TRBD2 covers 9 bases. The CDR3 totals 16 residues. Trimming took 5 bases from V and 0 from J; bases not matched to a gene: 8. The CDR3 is CASSPGLAGLSYEQYF. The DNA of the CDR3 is TGTGCCAGCAGTCCCGGCCTAGCGGGGCTCTCCTACGAGCAGTACTTC.

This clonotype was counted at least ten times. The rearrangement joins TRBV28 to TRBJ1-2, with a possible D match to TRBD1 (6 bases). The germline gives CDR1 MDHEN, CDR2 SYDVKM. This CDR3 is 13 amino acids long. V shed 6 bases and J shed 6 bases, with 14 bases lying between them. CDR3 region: CASRKTGGNGYTF. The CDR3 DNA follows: TGTGCCAGCAGGAAGACAGGCGGCAATGGCTACACCTTC.